What follows is one TCR beta chain and its context. What it binds is unknown. These data belong to a study of CD8+ T cells in alopecia areata. Study-level background: Treated patients took oral tofacitinib at 5 to 10 mg twice daily.

As to treatment: oral pan-JAK inhibitor, 5-10 mg twice daily. Samples from alopecia areata patients were lesional scalp punch biopsies and peripheral blood. The V end was cut by 5 bases, the J end by 4 bases, with 9 bases between. The length of the CDR3 is 12 residues. The germline CDR1 and CDR2 sequences are SGHVS and FQNEAQ. cDNA reverse transcribed from extracted RNA served as the sequencing template. Method: immunoSEQ multiplex PCR; TCRdb's copy keeps in-frame clones and lacks some. The repertoire holds fewer than 15,000 clones, with around 67% as singletons. Study observations and caveats: Affected lesional scalp, above all in alopecia totalis/universalis, was more clonal than normal scalp. Uncertain still, given a single nonresponder, is whether baseline CD8+ expansion links to response. Mice showed clearer TCR sharing than patients did, a gap that was possibly HLA-related.

This receptor was identified in a human donor with alopecia areata. This rearrangement joins TRBV7-8 to TRBJ2-7; no clear D gene. Here the sequenced sample was skin, taken at week 4, from a patient treated with tofacitinib. The CDR3 nucleotides are TGTGCCAGCAGCCTTAAGTTGTACGAGCAGTACTTC. The encoded protein is CASSLKLYEQYF. Full variable domain (remainder filled in from reference TRBV7-8 and TRBJ2-7): GAGVSQSPRYKVAKRGQDVALRCDPISGHVSLFWYQQALGQGPEFLTYFQNEAQLDKSGLPSDRFFAERPEGSVSTLKIQRTQQEDSAVYLCASSLKLYEQYFGPGTRLTVT.